This T cell receptor (beta chain) was sequenced in a study of patients and donors after allogeneic stem cell transplantation. TCRdb reprocessed the RT-PCR reads via MiXCR and lists one record per CDR3 protein. The sample holds a few hundred thousand distinct CDR3 sequences, approximately 14% seen once. The CDR3 is 16 residues long. This receptor was identified in a human donor who was either an allogeneic HSCT recipient or a stem cell or donor lymphocyte infusion donor (not recorded which). It is not recorded whose cells these are; they may come from a transplant donor. The chain recombines TRBV21-1 with TRBJ2-3; TRBD1 is the table's D call, not checked against the DNA. TRBV21-1 is assigned pseudogene status. The material sequenced was blood, either unsorted or a sorted T cell fraction (not recorded which). The CDR3 sequence is CASSKTPDISTDTQYF. In nucleotides, the CDR3 is TGTGCCAGCAGCAAAACCCCGGACATAAGCACAGATACGCAGTATTTT.